These T cell receptor beta chains were read from a single sample in a study of long-term antiretroviral therapy in people with HIV. Sequenced by immunoSEQ multiplex PCR; TCRdb stores in-frame clones only, minus some. The sample yields tens of thousands of clones, about 86% seen once. The specimen was unsorted PBMCs, collected 1.2 years after starting antiretroviral therapy. These receptors were collected from a woman aged 45 to 65 with HIV. CDR3s include the opening cysteine and the closing phenylalanine or tryptophan. D genes are given only for firm matches. Clone size is not always given. Where it is, it says once, few, many or a class for expanded clones.

clone size: few
J gene: TRBJ2-7
V gene: TRBV2
D gene: NA
CDR3 DNA: TGTGCCAGCACGGGCGGTACCTACGAGCAGTACTTC
CDR3 protein: CASTGGTYEQYF

clone size: NA
J gene: TRBJ2-1
V gene: TRBV9
D gene: NA
CDR3 DNA: TGTGCCAGCAGCGTCTCCGGGACAAGTTACAATGAGCAGTTCTTC
CDR3 protein: CASSVSGTSYNEQFF

clone size: NA
J gene: TRBJ2-7
V gene: TRBV7-8
D gene: TRBD1
CDR3 DNA: TGTGCCAGCAGCGGGGGGTTTGCGGGACAGGAGTACGAGCAGTACTTC
CDR3 protein: CASSGGFAGQEYEQYF

clone size: NA
J gene: TRBJ2-1
V gene: TRBV4-3
D gene: TRBD1
CDR3 DNA: TGCGCCAGCAGCCAACGGGGACAGGGAGGGTATGAGCAGTTCTTC
CDR3 protein: CASSQRGQGGYEQFF

clone size: once
J gene: TRBJ2-1
V gene: TRBV6-5
D gene: NA
CDR3 DNA: TGTGCCACTGGGCCGTACAATGAGCAGTTCTTC
CDR3 protein: CATGPYNEQFF

clone size: NA
J gene: TRBJ2-5
V gene: TRBV7-2
D gene: TRBD2
CDR3 DNA: TGTGCCAGCAGCTTAGGGACCCCCACTAGCGGGGGGGAGACCCAGTACTTC
CDR3 protein: CASSLGTPTSGGETQYF

clone size: NA
J gene: TRBJ2-2
V gene: TRBV6-5
D gene: NA
CDR3 DNA: TGTGCCAGCAGTGCGCAGGGGGGTACCGGGGAGCTGTTTTTT
CDR3 protein: CASSAQGGTGELFF

clone size: NA
J gene: TRBJ2-5
V gene: TRBV11-2
D gene: NA
CDR3 DNA: TGTGCCAGCAGCTTAGGAGAGACCCAGTACTTC
CDR3 protein: CASSLGETQYF

clone size: NA
J gene: TRBJ2-7
V gene: TRBV19
D gene: TRBD1
CDR3 DNA: TGTGCCAGTAGTACGGACAGGGACCTCTCCTACGAGCAGTACTTC
CDR3 protein: CASSTDRDLSYEQYF

clone size: NA
J gene: TRBJ1-2
V gene: TRBV7-2
D gene: NA
CDR3 DNA: TGTGCCAGCAGCTTTCAGGGGAGTTACTATGGCTACACCTTC
CDR3 protein: CASSFQGSYYGYTF

clone size: few
J gene: TRBJ2-5
V gene: TRBV4-1
D gene: NA
CDR3 DNA: TGCGCCAGCAGCCCTGGAGGGTCCGAGACCCAGTACTTC
CDR3 protein: CASSPGGSETQYF

clone size: NA
J gene: TRBJ2-3
V gene: TRBV7-2
D gene: NA
CDR3 DNA: TGTGCCAGCAGCTTAGACGGGGGCGGGGATACGCAGTATTTT
CDR3 protein: CASSLDGGGDTQYF

clone size: NA
J gene: TRBJ1-2
V gene: TRBV11-3
D gene: TRBD1
CDR3 DNA: TGTGCCAGCAGCGCCGCCAGGGGACAGGGGGACATCTATGGCTACACCTTC
CDR3 protein: CASSAARGQGDIYGYTF

clone size: NA
J gene: TRBJ1-5
V gene: TRBV10-2
D gene: NA
CDR3 DNA: TGCGCCAGCAGTGAGTTCTATGGTCAGCCCCAGCATTTT
CDR3 protein: CASSEFYGQPQHF

clone size: NA
J gene: TRBJ1-6
V gene: TRBV2
D gene: NA
CDR3 DNA: TGTGCCAGCAGACCCGGGGGAAGAAATTCACCCCTCCACTTT
CDR3 protein: CASRPGGRNSPLHF

clone size: NA
J gene: TRBJ1-3
V gene: TRBV11-2
D gene: TRBD1
CDR3 DNA: TGTGCCAGCAGCTTAGATCGGACAGGAGGAAACACCATATATTTT
CDR3 protein: CASSLDRTGGNTIYF

clone size: NA
J gene: TRBJ2-1
V gene: TRBV4-3
D gene: NA
CDR3 DNA: TGCGCCAGCAGCCAAGCCCATGCCTCGGGTGGTCCGCGAGGGAATGAGCAGTTCTTC
CDR3 protein: CASSQAHASGGPRGNEQFF